One and the same sample provided the 16 T cell receptor beta chains below, sequenced in a study of blood T cell repertoires in COVID-19. TCRdb's copy holds only in-frame clones and misses some; the assay was immunoSEQ multiplex PCR. The data show 150,000 to 200,000 clones, with roughly 79% seen just once and about 28% held by the top ten. Material for sequencing was peripheral blood. These receptors were obtained from a woman in her 70s with acute or convalescent COVID-19.

The V call is TRBV9, the J call TRBJ2-2; D uncertain. Trimming removed 4 bases at V and 3 bases at J, with 13 bases between. The germline V gene encodes CDR1 SGDLS and CDR2 YYNGEE. This CDR3 is built from 15 residues. The CDR3 region is CASSLQTVDTGELFF. CDR3 coding DNA: TGTGCCAGCAGCTTACAGACCGTTGACACCGGGGAGCTGTTTTTT.

This chain links TRBV6-5 with TRBJ2-4, with 7 bases matching TRBD2. V shed 8 bases and J 5 bases; nucleotides not matched to a gene: 9. Looked up from germline, CDR1 is MNHEY and CDR2 is SVGAGI. The length of the CDR3 is 14 residues. Here the CDR3 reads CASFSGGLENIQYF. The CDR3 DNA reads as TGTGCCAGCTTTTCGGGGGGATTAGAAAACATTCAGTACTTC.

The rearrangement joins TRBV19 to TRBJ2-7; 10 positions match TRBD1. V trimming: 8 bases; J trimming: 5 bases; junction bases outside the gene matches: 9. CDR3 length: 14 amino acids. Per germline, CDR1 LNHDA and CDR2 SQIVND (reference sequence). CDR3: CASGQPGQGNEQYF. The CDR3 nucleotides read TGTGCCAGTGGCCAACCGGGACAGGGGAACGAGCAGTACTTC. Drawing the rest from reference TRBV19 and TRBJ2-7, the complete variable domain is DGGITQSPKYLFRKEGQNVTLSCEQNLNHDAMYWYRQDPGQGLRLIYYSQIVNDFQKGDIAEGYSVSREKKESFPLTVTSAQKNPTAFYLCASGQPGQGNEQYFGPGTRLTVT.

The rearrangement uses TRBV19 and TRBJ2-7, with TRBD2 matching over 10 bases. The germline gives CDR1 LNHDA, CDR2 SQIVND (reference sequence). CDR3 length: 14 amino acids. Germline trimming cut 4 bases from V and 5 bases from J; bases unmatched to any gene: 5. The CDR3 DNA reads as TGTGCCAGTAGTAGGCCAGCGGGAGGGAACGAGCAGTACTTC. It encodes CASSRPAGGNEQYF.

The chain has TRBV5-1 and TRBJ2-7; the match to TRBD1 covers 8 bases. The germline V gene encodes CDR1 SGHRS and CDR2 YFSETQ. Losses at the gene ends were 4 bases for V and 7 bases for J; bases not matched to a gene: 16. This CDR3 has 16 amino acids. This CDR3 reads CASSEDRGPGLGEQYF. The CDR3 bases are TGCGCCAGCAGCGAAGACAGGGGCCCCGGTTTAGGGGAGCAGTACTTC.

The V gene is TRBV7-9, the J gene TRBJ1-2; the match to TRBD1 covers 8 bases. Losses at the gene ends were 0 bases for V and 3 bases for J; bases not matched to a gene: 6. The CDR3 extends over 16 amino acids. The V gene's germline CDR1 is SEHNR and CDR2 FQNEAQ (reference sequence). In nucleotides, the CDR3 is TGTGCCAGCAGCTTAGCGTACGGGACAGGAGACTATGGCTACACCTTC. This translates into CASSLAYGTGDYGYTF.

The chain links TRBV27 to TRBJ2-3, with 8 bases matching TRBD2. The V segment lost 5 bases and the J segment 3 bases; nucleotides outside the gene matches: 7. This CDR3 region has 15 residues. From germline, CDR1 is MNHEY and CDR2 SMNVEV (reference sequence). The CDR3 spells CASSRPGLGTDTQYF. The CDR3, as DNA: TGTGCCAGCAGTCGACCGGGACTAGGGACAGATACGCAGTATTTT.

This chain connects TRBV30 to TRBJ2-7; the match to TRBD2 covers 9 bases. Germline lookup yields CDR1 GTSNPN and CDR2 SVGIG (reference sequence). CDR3 length: 15 amino acids. V was pared by 0 bases and J by 7 bases, with 10 bases of the junction left unmatched. CDR3 protein: CAWSVRGLAGREQYF. The CDR3 DNA is TGTGCCTGGAGTGTGAGGGGGCTAGCGGGACGGGAGCAGTACTTC. Combining the CDR3 with reference TRBV30 and TRBJ2-7 gives the whole variable domain SQTIHQWPATLVQPVGSPLSLECTVEGTSNPNLYWYRQAAGRGLQLLFYSVGIGQISSEVPQNLSASRPQDRQFILSSKKLLLSDSGFYLCAWSVRGLAGREQYFGPGTRLTVT.

V is TRBV29-1 and J is TRBJ1-1; no definite D call. This CDR3 has 12 residues. In germline, CDR1 is SQVTM, CDR2 ANQGSEA. V shed 7 bases and J shed 5 bases, with 14 bases lying between them. The CDR3: CSADGGGTEAFF. The CDR3, as DNA: TGCAGCGCGGACGGTGGAGGGACTGAAGCTTTCTTT.

J is TRBJ1-5 and V is TRBV29-1, with 7 bases fitting TRBD1. With V trimmed by 6 bases and J by 2 bases, 4 bases remained unmatched. This CDR3 is 13 amino acids long. Germline V CDR1 and CDR2: SQVTM, ANQGSEA. CDR3 nucleotide sequence: TGCAGCGTCGCGACAGGGCGCAATCAGCCCCAGCATTTT. This codes for CSVATGRNQPQHF.

V gene TRBV19 combines with J gene TRBJ1-4; D is unclear. Per the germline V gene, CDR1 is LNHDA and CDR2 is SQIVND (reference sequence). The CDR3 runs to 14 residues. V lost 5 bases, J lost 3 bases, and 10 bases lay in between. CDR3 region: CASSDQRPNEKLFF. As DNA, the CDR3 is TGTGCCAGTAGTGATCAGAGGCCTAATGAAAAACTGTTTTTT.

The rearrangement uses TRBV5-4 and TRBJ2-5; TRBD2 aligns across 7 bases. This CDR3 region has 15 residues. Germline V gene data show CDR1 as SGHNT and CDR2 as YYREEE (reference sequence). V lost 3 bases, J lost 4 bases, and 9 bases stayed unmatched. CDR3 loop: CASSSRLARVETQYF. In nucleotides, the CDR3 is TGTGCCAGCAGCTCCCGACTAGCTCGGGTAGAGACCCAGTACTTC. The full variable domain, with the rest looked up from reference TRBV5-4 and TRBJ2-5, is ETGVTQSPTHLIKTRGQQVTLRCSSQSGHNTVSWYQQALGQGPQFIFQYYREEENGRGNFPPRFSGLQFPNYSSELNVNALELDDSALYLCASSSRLARVETQYFGPGTRLLVL.

V usage is TRBV3-1 (or the pseudogene TRBV3-2) and J usage is TRBJ1-1; 11 bases are shared with TRBD1. The germline CDR1 and CDR2 sequences are LGHDT and YNNKEL (reference sequence). The J segment lost 5 bases and the V segment lost 4 bases, leaving 3 bases of the junction unmatched. CDR3 length: 14 residues. The CDR3, as DNA: TGTGCCAGCAGCCTCCGGGACAGGGGGACTGAAGCTTTCTTT. Protein product: CASSLRDRGTEAFF.

This clone has a single count. The chain links TRBV7-7 to TRBJ2-5; TRBD2 is a possible D gene (5 bases). CDR1 is SSHAT, CDR2 FNYEAQ, per germline (reference sequence). CDR3 length: 13 residues. Trimming took 5 bases from V and 5 from J, leaving 12 bases between them. The CDR3 sequence: CASSVSGRETQYF. The CDR3 nucleotides are TGTGCCAGCAGCGTAAGCGGTCGGGAGACCCAGTACTTC.

The chain links TRBV9 to TRBJ2-2; D may be TRBD2 (6 bases). Germline loops: CDR1 SGDLS, CDR2 YYNGEE. The CDR3 covers 16 residues. The V gene lost 2 bases and the J gene lost 0 bases, with 11 bases spanning the gap. In DNA form, the CDR3 reads TGTGCCAGCAGCGTCCTAGCGAATGCGAACACCGGGGAGCTGTTTTTT. The encoded protein is CASSVLANANTGELFF.

The chain has TRBV6-6 and TRBJ1-5; 7 bases are a match to TRBD1. With 5 bases clipped from V and 4 bases from J, the junction kept 8 bases outside the gene matches. CDR1 is MNHNY and CDR2 is SVGAGI in the germline V gene (reference sequence). The CDR3 loop spans 15 amino acids. CDR3 residues: CASSDPTGRNQPQHF. The CDR3 bases are TGTGCCAGCAGTGATCCGACAGGGCGAAATCAGCCCCAGCATTTT.